A single sample gave rise to the 31 T cell receptor beta chains below, sequenced in a study of vaccination and CD4 T cells after COVID-19. At the Johns Hopkins FTIC core, DNA taken from cultured CD4+ T cells was sequenced by way of the Oncomine TCR Beta short-read assay. TCRdb recomputed calls from the PCR reads with MiXCR, one row per CDR3 protein. The repertoire includes approximately 26,000 distinct CDR3 sequences, approximately 37% of them detected once, and about a tenth sits in the top ten. Treatment described: roughly 10-day PBMC culture with coronavirus spike peptide pools or control peptides (ViraFEST assay). Their antigen targets remain unknown. Input material: CD4+ T cells from blood, cultured in vitro. Receptor source: a human donor who had recovered from COVID-19.

The V gene is TRBV11-2, the J gene TRBJ1-1; perhaps TRBD1 as D (6 bases). The CDR3 contains 15 residues. CDR1 and CDR2 from the germline V gene are SGHAT and FQNNGV. Trimming removed 5 bases at V and 4 bases at J, with 17 bases between. This CDR3 reads CASSRRTVTGTEAFF. The CDR3 coding sequence is TGTGCCAGCAGCCGACGGACAGTGACGGGCACTGAAGCTTTCTTT.

The chain links TRBV7-9 to TRBJ1-5; maybe TRBD1 (6 bases). The V end lost 5 bases, the J end lost 1 base, and 12 bases lay between the germline ends. Germline V gene data show CDR1 as SEHNR and CDR2 as FQNEAQ (reference sequence). The CDR3 runs 15 residues. CDR3 protein: CASSGGGGSNQPQHF. CDR3 nucleotides: TGTGCCAGCAGCGGCGGGGGGGGCAGCAATCAGCCCCAGCATTTT.

The V gene is TRBV28, the J gene TRBJ1-2; D possibly corresponds to TRBD1 (6 bases). CDR3 length equals 15 residues. V lost 5 bases and J lost 2, with 15 bases in between. The germline CDR1 and CDR2 sequences are MDHEN and SYDVKM. CDR3 residues: CASSIRQAFNYGYTF. The CDR3 DNA is TGTGCCAGCAGTATACGACAGGCCTTCAACTATGGCTACACCTTC.

The chain couples TRBV7-9 to TRBJ1-2; 8 bases fit TRBD1. The CDR3 sequence is 12 residues long. Germline V gives CDR1 SEHNR, CDR2 FQNEAQ (reference sequence). J lost 6 bases, V lost 10 bases, and 7 bases had no gene match. The CDR3 reads CATTGQGHGYTF. The CDR3 region has the DNA TGTGCCACCACCGGACAGGGACATGGCTACACCTTC.

V is TRBV6-1 and J is TRBJ1-6; tentatively, D is TRBD1 (5 bases). Per germline, CDR1 MNHNS and CDR2 SASEGT. This CDR3 spans 15 amino acids. The V gene lost 1 base and the J gene lost 7 bases, with 11 bases spanning the gap. CDR3 loop: CASSEDGGLNSPLHF. The CDR3 DNA sequence: TGTGCCAGCAGTGAAGACGGGGGTTTGAATTCACCCCTCCACTTT.

In DNA form, the CDR3 reads TGCAGTGCTAGAGACCAGATGTGGGGTGGAGATTCACCCCTCCACTTT. This encodes CSARDQMWGGDSPLHF. V and J are TRBV20-1 and TRBJ1-6; no clear D gene. The CDR3 is 16 amino acids. Between the trimmed V and J ends, which lost 0 bases and 8 bases, there was a span of 17 bases. The V gene's germline CDR1 is DFQATT and CDR2 SNEGSKA (reference sequence).

The chain links TRBV25-1 to TRBJ2-7; D is uncertain. Between the trimmed V and J ends, which lost 2 bases and 0 bases, there was a span of 11 bases. The CDR3 runs to 15 residues. The germline CDR1 and CDR2 sequences are MGHDK and SYGVNS. CDR3 in amino acids: CASSEPREVSYEQYF. The CDR3 DNA follows: TGTGCCAGCAGTGAACCCCGCGAGGTCTCCTACGAGCAGTACTTC.

The chain employs TRBV6-2 or TRBV6-3 and TRBJ2-3, with TRBD2 matching 8 bases. Unmatched junction bases numbered 26, after V lost 3 bases and J lost 3 bases. Germline lookup yields CDR1 MNHEY and CDR2 SVGEGT. The CDR3 has 22 residues. For the CDR3, the DNA is TGTGCCAGCAGTTATAGTCTAGCGGGTGCGAAACCCGTCCGGGAGATAACAGATACGCAGTATTTT. Translation gives CASSYSLAGAKPVREITDTQYF.

DNA for the CDR3: TGTGCCAGCAGCTTATCGAGGGAAACCTATGGCTACACCTTC. Amino acids: CASSLSRETYGYTF. The chain recombines TRBV11-2 with TRBJ1-2; D unresolved. Germline values: CDR1 SGHAT, CDR2 FQNNGV. CDR3 length: 14 amino acids. V was pared by 2 bases and J by 4 bases, with 11 bases between.

The chain uses TRBV7-2 and TRBJ2-3; D might be TRBD2 (5 bases). CDR3 size: 16 residues. CDR1 SGHTA and CDR2 FQGNSA come from the germline V gene. Trimming stripped 5 bases from V and 1 base from J, with 16 bases between. CDR3 nucleotides: TGTGCCAGCAGCGCCGGGCGGGCACCTGGCACAGATACGCAGTATTTT. Its translation: CASSAGRAPGTDTQYF. Filled out from reference TRBV7-2 and TRBJ2-3, the complete variable domain reads GAGVSQSPSNKVTEKGKDVELRCDPISGHTALYWYRQSLGQGLEFLIYFQGNSAPDKSGLPSDRFSAERTGGSVSTLTIQRTQQEDSAVYLCASSAGRAPGTDTQYFGPGTRLTVL.

The chain combines TRBV18 with TRBJ2-1, with D perhaps being TRBD1 or TRBD2 (5 bases each). This CDR3 contains 14 residues. V lost 4 bases and J lost 5, with 12 bases in between. Germline loops: CDR1 KGHSH, CDR2 LQKENI. This CDR3 reads CASSLLLGDNEQFF. The CDR3 nucleotides read TGTGCCAGCTCACTTCTTTTGGGGGACAATGAGCAGTTCTTC. Full variable domain (rest looked up from reference TRBV18 and TRBJ2-1): NAGVMQNPRHLVRRRGQEARLRCSPMKGHSHVYWYRQLPEEGLKFMVYLQKENIIDESGMPKERFSAEFPKEGPSILRIQQVVRGDSAAYFCASSLLLGDNEQFFGPGTRLTVL.

In its sample, this clonotype was seen a few times. The V gene is TRBV6-5, the J gene TRBJ2-2; D perhaps matches TRBD1 (5 bases). The V gene's germline CDR1 is MNHEY and CDR2 SVGAGI. V was cut by 0 bases and J by 3 bases, with 5 bases left in between. This CDR3 spans 14 amino acids. The CDR3 coding sequence is TGTGCCAGCAGTTACTCCAGGGACACCGGGGAGCTGTTTTTT. Amino acid sequence: CASSYSRDTGELFF.

Here the CDR3 DNA reads TGTGCCAGCAGGGCCGGGACAGGAATATGGCCCCAGCATTTT. This translates into CASRAGTGIWPQHF. The chain is built from TRBV6-1 and TRBJ1-5, with 8 bases fitting TRBD1. J was trimmed by 9 bases and V by 6 bases; bases with no gene match: 10. The CDR3 extends over 14 amino acids. Germline CDR1 reads MNHNS; CDR2 reads SASEGT.

The sample holds a few counts of this clonotype. The chain uses TRBV20-1 and TRBJ2-1; D uncertain. CDR1 is DFQATT and CDR2 is SNEGSKA in the germline V gene (reference sequence). The CDR3 covers 15 residues. Trimming took 3 bases from V and 4 from J, leaving 16 bases between them. The DNA of the CDR3 is TGCAGTGCTAGTAAGGAGAGGCAGATATACAATGAGCAGTTCTTC. This codes for CSASKERQIYNEQFF.

The V and J genes are TRBV28 and TRBJ2-7; 8 bases map to TRBD1. Germline values: CDR1 MDHEN, CDR2 SYDVKM. The CDR3 has 14 amino acids. Losses at the gene ends were 4 bases for V and 3 bases for J; bases not matched to a gene: 5. The CDR3 DNA sequence: TGTGCCAGCAGTTCCGGGACAGGTGACTACGAGCAGTACTTC. As protein: CASSSGTGDYEQYF.

V usage is TRBV7-2 and J usage is TRBJ1-1, with D possibly matching TRBD1 (6 bases). Deletions cut 5 bases from V and 1 base from J, with 11 bases between. The CDR3 is made up of 14 amino acids. Germline values: CDR1 SGHTA, CDR2 FQGNSA. CDR3 DNA sequence: TGTGCCAGCAGCCGACAGGTACGGAACACTGAAGCTTTCTTT. Amino acid sequence: CASSRQVRNTEAFF.

This clonotype was recorded once. The chain is built from TRBV29-1 and TRBJ2-1; possibly TRBD2 for D (6 bases). V lost 6 bases and J lost 9, with 18 bases in between. The germline V gene has CDR1 SQVTM and CDR2 ANQGSEA. The CDR3 spans 13 residues. The CDR3 spells CSVDIGGRGEQFF. CDR3 sequence (DNA): TGCAGCGTCGACATCGGCGGGCGGGGTGAGCAGTTCTTC.

There are a few counts of this clonotype. CDR3 residues: CASSGGTGTYEQYF. CDR3 nucleotide sequence: TGTGCCAGCAGTGGGGGGACAGGGACCTACGAGCAGTACTTC. This chain uses TRBV6-1 with TRBJ2-7; 9 nucleotides align to TRBD1. The junction had 3 bases not matched to a gene; V was cut back by 4 bases and J by 2 bases. CDR3 length: 14 residues. CDR1 is MNHNS and CDR2 is SASEGT in the germline V gene.

A few counts support this clonotype. The chain couples TRBV2 to TRBJ2-3, with 8 positions matching TRBD1. Germline assignment: CDR1 SNHLY and CDR2 FYNNEI. This CDR3 comprises 12 residues. V trimming: 6 bases; J trimming: 4 bases; junction bases outside the gene matches: 0. This CDR3 is CASRDRADTQYF. DNA of the CDR3: TGTGCCAGCAGGGACAGGGCAGATACGCAGTATTTT.

This clonotype was seen a handful of times. The chain uses TRBV11-2 and TRBJ1-1; D remains unclear. The germline V gene has CDR1 SGHAT and CDR2 FQNNGV. This CDR3 spans 12 amino acids. V lost 0 bases, J lost 7 bases, and 6 bases lay in between. This CDR3 reads CASSLDAFEAFF. Written as DNA, the CDR3 is TGTGCCAGCAGCTTAGATGCATTTGAAGCTTTCTTT.

This clonotype came up a few times. The chain carries TRBV12-3 or TRBV12-4 and TRBJ2-7, with TRBD1 matching 8 bases. With V trimmed by 3 bases and J by 3 bases, 7 bases remained unmatched. The CDR3 covers 15 residues. CDR3 bases: TGTGCCAGCAGTTTTGGGGACAGGCGATTCTACGAGCAGTACTTC. Amino acids: CASSFGDRRFYEQYF.

Details on this clonotype: Compared with germline, one end of the junction differs, possibly owing to a read error. J is TRBJ2-1 and V is TRBV27; 8 bases align to TRBD1. CDR1 and CDR2 (germline): MNHEY, SMNVEV (reference sequence). CDR3 length equals 18 residues. CDR3 in amino acids: CVSSRDRGTPGDYNEQFF. In DNA, the CDR3 is TGTGTCAGCAGCCGAGACAGGGGCACCCCCGGGGACTACAATGAGCAGTTCTTC.

V usage is TRBV20-1 and J usage is TRBJ2-7; TRBD2 matches at 12 bases. This CDR3 spans 17 amino acids. Germline V gene sequence: CDR1 DFQATT, CDR2 SNEGSKA (reference sequence). J was trimmed by 2 bases and V by 0 bases; bases with no gene match: 8. The CDR3 sequence: CSARDRGWTSGTYEQYF. CDR3 DNA: TGCAGTGCTAGAGATAGGGGGTGGACTAGCGGGACCTACGAGCAGTACTTC.

The chain links TRBV5-1 to TRBJ2-3; D may match TRBD1 or TRBD2 (7 bases each). The CDR3 contains 14 residues. V shed 3 bases and J shed 5 bases, with 13 bases lying between them. CDR1 and CDR2 from the germline V gene are SGHRS and YFSETQ. CDR3 sequence: CASSSRGGQDTQYF. DNA of the CDR3: TGCGCCAGCAGCTCCAGGGGGGGCCAAGATACGCAGTATTTT.

A single count supports this clonotype. The rearrangement joins TRBV20-1 to TRBJ2-5, with TRBD2 matching over 8 bases. In germline, CDR1 is DFQATT, CDR2 SNEGSKA (reference sequence). Trimming removed 7 bases from V and 7 bases from J; junction bases left unmatched: 11. The CDR3 sequence is 13 residues long. This CDR3 is CSVSYGGAGTQYF. DNA for the CDR3: TGCAGTGTTTCTTACGGGGGGGCCGGGACCCAGTACTTC.

This clonotype was observed a single time. The genes are TRBV5-1 and TRBJ2-7, with D perhaps assigned TRBD1 or TRBD2 (6 bases each). Per the germline V gene, CDR1 is SGHRS and CDR2 is YFSETQ. There are 13 residues in the CDR3. The CDR3 DNA reads as TGCGTCCGACGACTAAGGGGGGCATACGAGCAGTACTTC. It specifies CVRRLRGAYEQYF.

Only a few counts were recorded for this clonotype. The rearrangement joins TRBV20-1 to TRBJ1-2; D is possibly TRBD1 (6 bases). This CDR3 contains 14 residues. Germline values: CDR1 DFQATT, CDR2 SNEGSKA (reference sequence). Trimming removed 2 bases at V and 0 bases at J, with 10 bases between. The CDR3 bases are TGCAGTGCTAGATCCGGGACAACTAACTATGGCTACACCTTC. This gives the protein CSARSGTTNYGYTF.

The sample holds one count of this clonotype. The V and J genes are TRBV3-1 and TRBJ2-3; the D gene is possibly TRBD2 (6 bases). V lost 0 bases and J 2 bases, leaving 9 bases between the germline ends. Germline V gene sequence: CDR1 LGHDT, CDR2 YNNKEL (reference sequence). The CDR3 covers 15 residues. For the CDR3, the DNA is TGTGCCAGCAGCCAAGATTTACTAGCCACAGATACGCAGTATTTT. Its protein product is CASSQDLLATDTQYF.

J is TRBJ2-1 and V is TRBV5-4; the D is unclear. The CDR3 contains 13 residues. Trimming cost V 3 bases and J 3 bases, with 7 bases left between them. CDR1 and CDR2 (germline): SGHNT, YYREEE (reference sequence). CDR3 DNA sequence: TGTGCCAGCAGCTCCTCCGACTACAATGAGCAGTTCTTC. Its protein product is CASSSSDYNEQFF.

Note on this clonotype: Germline and junction disagree at one end, which may indicate a read error. This sequence joins TRBV19 and TRBJ1-5; D is ambiguous. The germline V gene encodes CDR1 LNHDA and CDR2 SQIVND (reference sequence). This CDR3 contains 14 residues. CDR3 coding DNA: TGTGCCAGCAGTAGGAACGTCGGAGGTCAGCCCCAGCATTTT. Residues: CASSRNVGGQPQHF.

This chain joins TRBV7-8 and TRBJ2-5; weak D call: TRBD2 (5 bases). Germline V lookup: CDR1 SGHVS, CDR2 FQNEAQ. V dropped 1 base and J dropped 5 bases, with 23 bases sitting between them. CDR3 length: 18 amino acids. The DNA of the CDR3 is TGTGCCAGCAGCTTAGAACTAGATGCCGCCATGAAAGAGGAGACCCAGTACTTC. Protein product: CASSLELDAAMKEETQYF. Variable domain in full (rest from reference TRBV7-8 and TRBJ2-5): GAGVSQSPRYKVAKRGQDVALRCDPISGHVSLFWYQQALGQGPEFLTYFQNEAQLDKSGLPSDRFFAERPEGSVSTLKIQRTQQEDSAVYLCASSLELDAAMKEETQYFGPGTRLLVL.